These 24 T cell receptor beta chains share one sample of origin, sequenced in a study of blood T cell repertoires in COVID-19. Clones were sequenced by immunoSEQ multiplex PCR, and TCRdb holds only the in-frame ones, with some missing. In the table there are 150,000 to 200,000 clones, 85% to 90% of which are singletons. Material: peripheral blood. Source of these receptors: a man younger than 35 with active or convalescent COVID-19.

This clone was seen once. The chain has TRBV7-6 and TRBJ2-1; 9 bases map to TRBD1. This CDR3 comprises 15 residues. CDR1 and CDR2 (germline): SGHVS, FNYEAQ. Trimming cost V 1 base and J 8 bases; bases outside gene matches: 6. CDR3 sequence: CASSLEQGASYEQFF. CDR3 coding DNA: TGTGCCAGCAGCTTAGAACAGGGGGCGTCCTATGAGCAGTTCTTC.

The chain joins TRBV4-1 to TRBJ1-1, with D perhaps TRBD1 (5 bases). In germline, CDR1 is MGHRA, CDR2 YSYEKL. The ends were cut back, 4 bases at V and 10 bases at J, with 19 bases in the middle. The CDR3 extends over 14 amino acids. The DNA for the CDR3 is TGCGCCAGCAGCCTGCCTGCGGGGGATAGTGGAGCTTTCTTT. It is translated as CASSLPAGDSGAFF.

V and J are TRBV14 and TRBJ2-1; TRBD1 matches 9 bases. The ends lost 3 bases at V and 0 bases at J; junction bases unmatched: 6. CDR3 length: 17 residues. Germline lookup yields CDR1 SGHDN and CDR2 FVKESK. The CDR3 loop reads CASSQNPGQGSYNEQFF. As DNA, the CDR3 is TGTGCCAGCAGCCAGAATCCGGGACAGGGCTCCTACAATGAGCAGTTCTTC.

The V call is TRBV12-3 or TRBV12-4, the J call TRBJ1-4; D unresolved. CDR3 size: 12 residues. Trimming took off 10 bases at V and 7 bases at J, with 13 bases between the two ends. The CDR3 DNA reads TGTGCCATCCTGGCAGGAAGTGAAAAACTGTTTTTT. It encodes CAILAGSEKLFF.

The chain uses TRBV2 and TRBJ1-6; 10 bases align to TRBD1. This CDR3 spans 15 amino acids. Germline CDR1 reads SNHLY; CDR2 reads FYNNEI. With 6 bases clipped from V and 7 bases from J, the junction kept 6 bases outside the gene matches. Written as DNA, the CDR3 is TGTGCCAGCAGGCCCGGGACAGGGGAAAATTCACCCCTCCACTTT. Translating gives CASRPGTGENSPLHF. The variable domain in full, completed from reference TRBV2 and TRBJ1-6, reads EPEVTQTPSHQVTQMGQEVILRCVPISNHLYFYWYRQILGQKVEFLVSFYNNEISEKSEIFDDQFSVERPDGSNFTLKIRSTKLEDSAMYFCASRPGTGENSPLHFGNGTRLTVT.

The rearrangement joins TRBV24-1 to TRBJ2-1; a weak D match, TRBD2 (6 bases). This CDR3 is 15 amino acids long. The ends were cut back, 4 bases at V and 5 bases at J, with 14 bases in the middle. The V gene's germline CDR1 is KGHDR and CDR2 SFDVKD. The CDR3 DNA is TGTGCCACCAGTGACCCCGCCGGGAGAGACAATGAGCAGTTCTTC. It codes for CATSDPAGRDNEQFF.

This CDR3 reads CASSVGQAGGNTIYF. The DNA of the CDR3 is TGTGCCAGCAGCGTAGGACAGGCGGGTGGAAACACCATATATTTT. The chain recombines TRBV9 with TRBJ1-3; D perhaps matches TRBD1 (6 bases). The CDR3 contains 15 residues. Per the germline V gene, CDR1 is SGDLS and CDR2 is YYNGEE. Trimming pared 0 bases from V and 3 bases from J, leaving 10 bases between.

The chain combines TRBV9 with TRBJ2-3, with D maybe TRBD1 (6 bases). The ends were cut back, 0 bases at V and 0 bases at J, with 8 bases in the middle. The CDR3 has 15 residues. Germline CDR1 is SGDLS and CDR2 is YYNGEE. CDR3 amino acids: CASSVVGGSTDTQYF. CDR3 DNA sequence: TGTGCCAGCAGCGTAGTTGGGGGCAGCACAGATACGCAGTATTTT. The entire variable domain, with the rest obtained from reference TRBV9 and TRBJ2-3, is as follows: DSGVTQTPKHLITATGQRVTLRCSPRSGDLSVYWYQQSLDQGLQFLIQYYNGEERAKGNILERFSAQQFPDLHSELNLSSLELGDSALYFCASSVVGGSTDTQYFGPGTRLTVL.

The rearrangement uses TRBV15 and TRBJ1-6; the match to TRBD1 covers 10 bases. This CDR3 spans 20 amino acids. Germline V gene lookup returns CDR1 LNHNV and CDR2 YYDKDF (reference sequence). V dropped 3 bases and J dropped 0; count of bases not matched to a gene: 11. CDR3: CATSSGVGQGPSSYNSPLHF. CDR3 bases: TGTGCCACCAGCAGCGGGGTGGGACAGGGGCCGAGCTCCTATAATTCACCCCTCCACTTT.

The gene calls are TRBV9 and TRBJ2-7; maybe TRBD1 (6 bases). Per the germline V gene, CDR1 is SGDLS and CDR2 is YYNGEE. This CDR3 is built from 15 residues. V was shortened by 0 bases and J by 2 bases, with 12 bases between the two germline ends. This chain's CDR3 is CASSVGARGTYEQYF. CDR3 in DNA: TGTGCCAGCAGCGTAGGGGCTAGGGGGACCTACGAGCAGTACTTC.

The V call is TRBV9, the J call TRBJ1-5; TRBD1 is a possible D gene (5 bases). CDR1 SGDLS and CDR2 YYNGEE come from the germline V gene. This CDR3 is 15 amino acids long. Trimming left V 0 bases short and J 7 bases short, with 14 bases between. CDR3: CASSVGQGRGQPQHF. The CDR3 nucleotides read TGTGCCAGCAGCGTAGGTCAGGGTAGGGGACAGCCCCAGCATTTT.

The chain has TRBV7-9 and TRBJ2-7, with D perhaps TRBD2 (5 bases). V lost 5 bases and J lost 3, with 11 bases in between. The CDR3 is 13 residues long. Germline lookup yields CDR1 SEHNR and CDR2 FQNEAQ (reference sequence). CDR3 protein: CASSHPAGYEQYF. CDR3 bases: TGTGCCAGCAGCCACCCTGCGGGCTACGAGCAGTACTTC. Full variable domain (rest looked up from reference TRBV7-9 and TRBJ2-7): DTGVSQNPRHKITKRGQNVTFRCDPISEHNRLYWYRQTLGQGPEFLTYFQNEAQLEKSRLLSDRFSAERPKGSFSTLEIQRTEQGDSAMYLCASSHPAGYEQYFGPGTRLTVT.

The gene calls are TRBV14 and TRBJ1-4; the D gene is possibly TRBD1 (5 bases). From germline, CDR1 is SGHDN and CDR2 FVKESK. The CDR3 loop spans 13 amino acids. V was pared by 5 bases and J by 8 bases, with 12 bases between. In DNA form, the CDR3 reads TGTGCCAGCAGCGCACAGGTGGGGGAAAAACTGTTTTTT. As protein: CASSAQVGEKLFF.

The chain joins TRBV9 to TRBJ2-2; 8 bases are a match to TRBD1. The CDR3 is 16 amino acids. CDR1 is SGDLS, CDR2 YYNGEE, per germline. The V gene end was trimmed by 0 bases and the J gene end by 2 bases; junction bases not matched to a gene: 3. The CDR3: CASSVGGTGNTGELFF. The DNA of the CDR3 is TGTGCCAGCAGCGTAGGGGGGACAGGTAACACCGGGGAGCTGTTTTTT.

The chain joins TRBV6-2 or TRBV6-3 to TRBJ1-5, with TRBD1 identical over 10 bases. CDR1 and CDR2 from the germline V gene are MNHEY and SVGEGT. The V segment lost 5 bases and the J segment 7 bases; nucleotides outside the gene matches: 5. CDR3 size: 14 residues. The CDR3 is CASSLRTGGQPQHF. The CDR3 nucleotides read TGTGCCAGCAGTCTGAGGACAGGGGGGCAGCCCCAGCATTTT.

The V call is TRBV5-8, the J call TRBJ1-5; TRBD1 matches 7 bases. The CDR3 extends over 16 amino acids. Germline V gene data show CDR1 as SGHTS and CDR2 as YDEGEE. V lost 5 bases to trimming and J lost 6 bases; unmatched junction nucleotides: 14. This CDR3 reads CASSVRTGEIRQPQHF. The CDR3 nucleotides read TGTGCCAGCAGTGTCCGGACAGGAGAAATCCGTCAGCCCCAGCATTTT.

This clone appeared a single time. This rearrangement joins TRBV4-3 to TRBJ1-2, with 8 nucleotides matching TRBD1. J was trimmed by 3 bases and V by 0 bases; bases with no gene match: 6. The CDR3 contains 16 residues. The germline gives CDR1 LGHNA, CDR2 YSLEER. The CDR3 sequence is CASSQDSGGIDYGYTF. The DNA of the CDR3 is TGCGCCAGCAGCCAAGATTCAGGGGGCATCGACTATGGCTACACCTTC.

The sample holds a few counts of this clone. V usage is TRBV2 and J usage is TRBJ1-1; TRBD1 matches at 10 bases. CDR1 is SNHLY, CDR2 FYNNEI, per germline. The length of the CDR3 is 16 residues. V lost 6 bases and J lost 6; bases outside the gene matches: 13. In DNA, the CDR3 is TGTGCCAGCAGGGACAGGGGGACGGATCGCAGCTCTGAAGCTTTCTTT. Translation gives CASRDRGTDRSSEAFF.

CDR3 DNA sequence: TGTGCCAGCAGTCTAGTGGGGGGGGCCTCCTACGAGCAGTACGTC. This codes for CASSLVGGASYEQYV. This sequence joins TRBV28 and TRBJ2-7, with D perhaps TRBD2 (7 bases). Germline CDR1 MDHEN, CDR2 SYDVKM. The CDR3 is 15 residues long. The V gene lost 5 bases and the J gene lost 0 bases, with 14 bases spanning the gap.

This clone was counted only a few times. The chain has TRBV11-3 and TRBJ1-2; D unclear. The V end was cut by 5 bases, the J end by 5 bases, with 9 bases between. Germline V gene lookup returns CDR1 SGHNT and CDR2 YENEEA. The CDR3 runs 12 residues. Here the CDR3 DNA reads TGTGCCAGCAGCCAGACATCATATGGCTACACCTTC. The encoded protein is CASSQTSYGYTF.

The chain carries TRBV6-5 and TRBJ2-3; D uncertain. The CDR3 has 11 amino acids. Trimming took 8 bases from V and 6 from J, leaving 9 bases between them. Germline CDR1 reads MNHEY; CDR2 reads SVGAGI. The CDR3 loop is CASGPMDTQYF. The CDR3 DNA is TGTGCCAGCGGGCCCATGGATACGCAGTATTTT.

CDR3 nucleotides: TGTGCCAGCAGTTATAGGGGGGGGCTTTTCACTGAAGCTTTCTTT. It encodes CASSYRGGLFTEAFF. The chain combines TRBV6-2 or TRBV6-3 with TRBJ1-1; D perhaps matches TRBD1 (6 bases). CDR3 size: 15 residues. Trimming cost V 3 bases and J 4 bases, with 15 bases left between them. Germline-derived CDR1 and CDR2 are MNHEY and SVGEGT.

This rearrangement joins TRBV18 to TRBJ1-2; D is uncertain. Trimming cost V 6 bases and J 8 bases, with 10 bases left between them. CDR1 KGHSH and CDR2 LQKENI come from the germline V gene. This CDR3 spans 11 amino acids. The CDR3, as DNA: TGTGCCAGCTCTGAGGGAGGCGGCTACACCTTC. This translates into CASSEGGGYTF.

The chain has TRBV30 and TRBJ1-2; TRBD1 matches at 7 bases. The ends lost 0 bases at V and 10 bases at J; junction bases unmatched: 5. Germline V gene data show CDR1 as GTSNPN and CDR2 as SVGIG (reference sequence). The CDR3 totals 12 residues. The CDR3 region is CAWSVGTEFYTF. CDR3 DNA sequence: TGTGCCTGGAGTGTAGGGACAGAATTCTACACCTTC.